This record looks at one T cell receptor (beta chain) sequence and its context. Looked up from germline, CDR1 is LNHDA and CDR2 is SQIVND (reference sequence). V lost 3 bases to trimming and J lost 2 bases; unmatched junction nucleotides: 9. The CDR3 has 18 amino acids. Donors were drawn from the 120-subject validation cohort, separate from the approximately 620-subject first cohort. The entry originates in a study of cytomegalovirus exposure and HLA in healthy donors. Clones were sequenced by immunoSEQ multiplex PCR, and TCRdb holds only the in-frame ones, with some missing. Of more than 60,000 clones in the sample, around 96% were seen once.

The chain combines TRBV19 with TRBJ2-6; 8 nucleotides line up with TRBD1. The sequence derives from a woman aged 18 to 35 in good health and CMV-seropositive. What was sequenced was PBMCs. The DNA for the CDR3 is TGTGCCAGTAGTATTCTCGGTCAGGGGGCAGCTGGGGCCAACGTCCTGACTTTC. Its protein is CASSILGQGAAGANVLTF.